This T cell receptor (beta chain) came from a study of PD-L1 blockade in urothelial cancer. For the study at large: Timepoints chosen for blood analysis were 3 weeks (second dose) and 6 weeks after treatment start. Blood samples had a median of 141,255 T cells. Points from the study as a whole: Durable-benefit patients expanded tumor-associated blood clones more at 3 weeks.

Into every PCR, synthetic TCR analog templates were spiked. The data were produced by immunoSEQ multiplex PCR, yet TCRdb's version contains in-frame clones alone and is incomplete. The sample includes 35,000 to 45,000 clones, nearly 90% of them seen just once. The V and J ends lost 0 bases and 5 bases respectively, with 7 bases between them. This CDR3 has 13 amino acids. Germline CDR1 is SGHAT and CDR2 is FQNNGV. Documented time point: pretreatment peripheral blood. In the case of this clone: The antigen remains undetermined.

This chain uses TRBV11-2 with TRBJ1-2; no clear D gene. The TCR sequence derives from a donor aged 40 or over with urothelial cancer. Sequences were derived from PBMCs, sampled around atezolizumab (anti-PD-L1) treatment. The CDR3 spells CASSLDSNYGYTF. CDR3 DNA sequence: TGTGCCAGCAGCTTAGACAGTAATTATGGCTACACCTTC. Filled out from reference TRBV11-2 and TRBJ1-2, the complete variable domain reads EAGVAQSPRYKIIEKRQSVAFWCNPISGHATLYWYQQILGQGPKLLIQFQNNGVVDDSQLPKDRFSAERLKGVDSTLKIQPAKLEDSAVYLCASSLDSNYGYTFGSGTRLTVV.